This T cell receptor (beta chain) was retrieved from a study of T cell responses to AZD1222 COVID-19 vaccine. Study information: It was second doses at about 4 or about 12 weeks that were pooled. Overall study findings and caveats: After two AZD1222 doses, spike-specific TCR breadth and depth rose versus day 0. The donor cohort was predominantly white British with a female majority, and clonal diversity may have been underestimated. Distributed over spike, vaccine-associated CD4 TCRs predominated at 160-218 and 743-854.

In regard to this clone: No antigen is known for it.

This table comes from immunoSEQ multiplex PCR, and its TCRdb copy is limited to in-frame clones, with some not included. The sample includes under 200,000 clones, 90% of them seen just once. This TCR derives from an adult in good health. Sequencing used peripheral blood, obtained on day 0 of AZD1222 vaccination.

CDR3 bases: TGTGCCAGCAATCCCGGACAGGGGAGAATTTTAACCCTCCACTTT. Amino acids: CASNPGQGRILTLHF. The chain has TRBV28 and TRBJ1-6; TRBD1 aligns across 9 bases. J gave up 14 bases and V 7 bases, and 15 bases lay outside the gene matches. Germline V gene lookup returns CDR1 MDHEN and CDR2 SYDVKM. The CDR3 totals 15 residues.